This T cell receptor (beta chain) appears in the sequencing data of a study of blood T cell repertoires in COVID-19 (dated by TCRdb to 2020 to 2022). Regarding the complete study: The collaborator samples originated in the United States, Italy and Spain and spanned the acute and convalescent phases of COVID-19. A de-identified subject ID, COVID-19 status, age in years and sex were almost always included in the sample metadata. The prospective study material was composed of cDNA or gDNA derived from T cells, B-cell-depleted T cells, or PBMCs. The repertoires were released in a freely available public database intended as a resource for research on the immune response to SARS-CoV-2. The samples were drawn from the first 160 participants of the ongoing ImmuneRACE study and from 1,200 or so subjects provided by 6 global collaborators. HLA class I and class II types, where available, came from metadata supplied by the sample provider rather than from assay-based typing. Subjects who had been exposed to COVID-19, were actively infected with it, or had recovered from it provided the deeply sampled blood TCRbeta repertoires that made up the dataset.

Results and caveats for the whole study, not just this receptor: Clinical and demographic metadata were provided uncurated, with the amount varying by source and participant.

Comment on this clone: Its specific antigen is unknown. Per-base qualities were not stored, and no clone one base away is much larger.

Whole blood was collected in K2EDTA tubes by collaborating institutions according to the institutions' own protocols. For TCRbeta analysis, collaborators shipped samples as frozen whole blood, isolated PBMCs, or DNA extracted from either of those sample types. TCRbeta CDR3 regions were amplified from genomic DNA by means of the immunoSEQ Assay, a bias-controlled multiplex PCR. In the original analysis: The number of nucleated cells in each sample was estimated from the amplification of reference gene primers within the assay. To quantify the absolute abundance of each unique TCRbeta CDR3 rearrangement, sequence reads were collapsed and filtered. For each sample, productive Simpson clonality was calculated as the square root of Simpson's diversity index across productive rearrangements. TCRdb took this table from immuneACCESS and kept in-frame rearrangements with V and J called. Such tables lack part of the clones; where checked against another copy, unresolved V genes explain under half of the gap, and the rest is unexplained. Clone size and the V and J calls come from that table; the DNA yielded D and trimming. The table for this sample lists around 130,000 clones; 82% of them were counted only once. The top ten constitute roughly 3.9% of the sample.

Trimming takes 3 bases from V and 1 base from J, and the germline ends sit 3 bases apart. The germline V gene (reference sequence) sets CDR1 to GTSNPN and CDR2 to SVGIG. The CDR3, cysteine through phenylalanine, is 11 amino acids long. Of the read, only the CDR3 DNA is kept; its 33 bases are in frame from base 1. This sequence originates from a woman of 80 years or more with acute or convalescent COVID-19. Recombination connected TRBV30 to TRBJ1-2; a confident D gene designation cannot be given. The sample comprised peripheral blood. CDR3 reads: CAWSNNYGYTF. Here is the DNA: TGTGCCTGGAGCAATAACTATGGCTACACCTTC. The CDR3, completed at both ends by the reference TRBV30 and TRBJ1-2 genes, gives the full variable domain SQTIHQWPATLVQPVGSPLSLECTVEGTSNPNLYWYRQAAGRGLQLLFYSVGIGQISSEVPQNLSASRPQDRQFILSSKKLLLSDSGFYLCAWSNNYGYTFGSGTRLTVV.